The T cell receptor beta chain described here comes from a study of spatial heterogeneity in lung cancer. The time point: sample taken at primary tumor resection. Tumor, nontumor lung or frozen PBMC supplied whole RNA that was sequenced unsorted. This clonotype has ten or more counts. The study tagged each TCR cDNA molecule with a unique molecular identifier. TCRdb re-derived calls from the 5' RACE reads in MiXCR, one entry per CDR3 protein. Of approximately 7,800 distinct CDR3 sequences in the sample, 5.4% were seen once. Germline V gives CDR1 SGHRS, CDR2 YFSETQ. This CDR3 spans 16 amino acids. The V and J ends lost 4 bases and 4 bases, in that order; junction bases with no gene match: 10.

The clonotype comes from a male donor with early-stage non-small cell lung cancer. The chain couples TRBV5-1 to TRBJ2-1, with 8 bases lining up with TRBD2. The starting material was PBMCs, obtained at surgery. The CDR3 DNA reads as TGCGCCAGCAGCCTGGCTAGCGGGCCCTTTTACAATGAGCAGTTCTTC. As protein: CASSLASGPFYNEQFF.